The present T cell receptor beta chain was sequenced within a study of CD8 T cells in ankylosing spondylitis (dated by TCRdb to about 2017). As for the study more broadly: To find TCR variants linked to disease, the study profiled T cell receptor beta repertoires in ankylosing spondylitis patients and healthy donors. Peripheral blood was sampled, and synovial fluid was additionally collected from ankylosing spondylitis patients. The whole study cohort included over a hundred healthy donors and roughly 24 ankylosing spondylitis patients. Overall study results and their limits: In peripheral blood, the disease-linked clones were found at relatively low frequencies and had a CD8+ phenotype. Significant enrichment of the disease-linked clones was reported in matched synovial fluid samples from ankylosing spondylitis patients. Some TCR beta motif variants had previously been reported in synovial fluid and blood of reactive arthritis patients, which suggested common disease-initiation mechanisms. Blood from ankylosing spondylitis patients appeared to be characterized by a TCR beta motif composed of under 10 highly homologous amino acid variants.

V is pared back by 0 bases and J by 7 bases, with 7 bases lying between the germline termini. Sequences MGHDK (CDR1) and SYGVNS (CDR2) are obtained from the germline V gene. Taken from cysteine to phenylalanine, the CDR3 has 13 residues. Here the CDR3 DNA is all that survives: 39 bases in frame from base 1. The sequencer was an Illumina HiSeq 2500. TCR beta libraries were prepared by quantitative 5'-RACE with molecular barcodes. Concerning the study's data processing: To identify disease-linked TCR variants, a new computational method was used, one built on a probabilistic model of VDJ rearrangement. In TCRdb, the public reads were trimmed at Q25 with fastp and aligned with MiXCR, with productive beta chains retained. Every CDR3 protein is listed once, alongside the most common genes and DNA of its rows. TCRdb's processing, not the study's, gives the V and J calls here. Across this sample there are a few hundred thousand distinct CDR3 sequences, with roughly 13% seen only once. The ten largest clones represent 6.5% to 7% of the sample.

There are a few counts of this clonotype. It has no known antigen specificity. It has no much larger one-base neighbor in the sample; base qualities were not kept. The receptor was isolated from a male donor with ankylosing spondylitis. This sequence uses TRBV25-1 and TRBJ2-1, with the D gene too uncertain to name. The sequenced material came from blood, either unsorted or a sorted T cell fraction (not recorded which). CDR3 region: CASSEYGRNEQFF. The DNA is as follows: TGTGCCAGCAGTGAATATGGTAGAAATGAGCAGTTCTTC.